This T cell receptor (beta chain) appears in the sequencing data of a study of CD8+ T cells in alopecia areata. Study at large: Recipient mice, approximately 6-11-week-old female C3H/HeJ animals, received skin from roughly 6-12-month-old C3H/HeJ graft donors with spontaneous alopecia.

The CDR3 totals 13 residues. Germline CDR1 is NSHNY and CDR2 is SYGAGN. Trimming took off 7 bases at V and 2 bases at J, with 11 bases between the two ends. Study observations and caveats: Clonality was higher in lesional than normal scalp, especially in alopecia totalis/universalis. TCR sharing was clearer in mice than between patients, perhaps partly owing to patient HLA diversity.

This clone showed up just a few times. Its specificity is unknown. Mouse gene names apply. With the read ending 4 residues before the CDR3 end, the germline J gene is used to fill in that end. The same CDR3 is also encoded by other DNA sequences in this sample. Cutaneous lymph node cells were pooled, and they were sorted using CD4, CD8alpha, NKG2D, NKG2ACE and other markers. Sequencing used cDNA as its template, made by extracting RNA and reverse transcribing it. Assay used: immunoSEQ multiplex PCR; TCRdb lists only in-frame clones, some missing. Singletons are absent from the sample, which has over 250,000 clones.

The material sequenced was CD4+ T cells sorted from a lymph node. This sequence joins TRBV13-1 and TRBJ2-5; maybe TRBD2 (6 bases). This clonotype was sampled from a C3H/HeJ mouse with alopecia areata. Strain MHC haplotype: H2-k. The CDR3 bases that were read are TGTGCCAGCTCCGGGGGGACCCAAGAC. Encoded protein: CASSGGTQD. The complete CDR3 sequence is CASSGGTQDTQYF.